This T cell receptor (beta chain) was identified during a study of blood T cell repertoires in COVID-19. For the study at large: Sample material is recorded as cDNA or gDNA derived from T cells, B-cell-depleted T cells, or PBMCs.

Per the authors' pipeline: It was from reference gene primer amplification that nucleated cell counts were estimated. The table came from immunoSEQ multiplex PCR; TCRdb's copy has only in-frame clones and leaves some out. The V and J calls and clone size are taken from that table; D and trimming were inferred from the DNA. Of about 170,000 clones in the sample, 70% to 90% were seen once. This CDR3 has 14 residues. The germline CDR1 and CDR2 sequences are MNHEY and SMNVEV (reference sequence). Trimming left V 3 bases short and J 5 bases short, with 8 bases between. The chain uses TRBV27 and TRBJ1-6; D ambiguous. Sequencing was performed on peripheral blood. The clonotype originates from a woman older than 75 with COVID-19, enrolled during active disease. The CDR3 region is CASSFPSNNSPLHF. The CDR3, as DNA: TGTGCCAGCAGTTTCCCGAGTAATAATTCACCCCTCCACTTT.